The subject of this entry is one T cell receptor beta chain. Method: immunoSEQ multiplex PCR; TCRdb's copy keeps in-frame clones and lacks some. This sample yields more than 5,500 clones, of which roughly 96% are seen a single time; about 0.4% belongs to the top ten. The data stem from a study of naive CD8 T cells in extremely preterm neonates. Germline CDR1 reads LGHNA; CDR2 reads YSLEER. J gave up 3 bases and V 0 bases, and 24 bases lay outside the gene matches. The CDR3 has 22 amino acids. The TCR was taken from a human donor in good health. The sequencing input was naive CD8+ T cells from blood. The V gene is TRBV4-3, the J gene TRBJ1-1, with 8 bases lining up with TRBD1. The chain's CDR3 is CASSQDWMADLFPDRADTEAFF. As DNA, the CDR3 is TGCGCCAGCAGCCAAGATTGGATGGCCGACCTCTTTCCGGACAGGGCGGACACTGAAGCTTTCTTT.